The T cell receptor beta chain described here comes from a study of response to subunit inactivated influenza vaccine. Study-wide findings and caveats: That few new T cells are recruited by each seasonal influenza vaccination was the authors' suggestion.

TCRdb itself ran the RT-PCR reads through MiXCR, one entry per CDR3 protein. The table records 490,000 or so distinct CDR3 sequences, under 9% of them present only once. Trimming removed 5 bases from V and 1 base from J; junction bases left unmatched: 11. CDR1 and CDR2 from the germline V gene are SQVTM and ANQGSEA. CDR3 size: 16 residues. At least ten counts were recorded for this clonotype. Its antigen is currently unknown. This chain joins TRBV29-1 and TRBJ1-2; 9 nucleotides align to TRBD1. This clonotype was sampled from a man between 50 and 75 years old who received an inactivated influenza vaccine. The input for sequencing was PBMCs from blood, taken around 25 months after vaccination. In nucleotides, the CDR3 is TGCAGCGTTTTGGTTGACGACAGGGGGGGTAACTATGGCTACACCTTC. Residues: CSVLVDDRGGNYGYTF.